These 8 T cell receptor beta chains were sequenced from one sample in a study of cytomegalovirus exposure and HLA in healthy donors. The PCR had 60 Vbeta and 13 Jbeta primers. The repertoire was sequenced with immunoSEQ multiplex PCR; TCRdb's copy has only in-frame clones and lacks some. The profile shows roughly 190,000 clones, roughly 76% of them singletons. The sequenced sample was PBMCs. The source of these receptors is a middle-aged man in good health and CMV-seropositive.

This clone has a single count. This chain links TRBV4-2 with TRBJ1-5; tentative D call: TRBD1 (5 bases). This CDR3 comprises 13 residues. Trimming left V 4 bases short and J 5 bases short, with 9 bases between. CDR1 and CDR2 (germline): LGHNA, YNFKEQ. CDR3: CASSLGEDQPQHF. CDR3 DNA sequence: TGTGCCAGCAGCCTAGGGGAAGATCAGCCCCAGCATTTT.

This clone was seen just once. V and J are TRBV5-1 and TRBJ1-4, with 7 bases identical to TRBD1. This CDR3 spans 13 amino acids. V lost 4 bases and J lost 7; bases outside the gene matches: 4. Germline CDR1 is SGHRS and CDR2 is YFSETQ. The CDR3 bases are TGCGCCAGCAGCGACCGGGACAGTGAAAAACTGTTTTTT. This translates into CASSDRDSEKLFF.

The chain is built from TRBV6-5 and TRBJ2-5; D gene uncertain. The length of the CDR3 is 12 residues. The V and J ends lost 5 bases and 4 bases respectively, with 8 bases between them. Germline V gene sequence: CDR1 MNHEY, CDR2 SVGAGI. CDR3 amino acids: CASSAGGETQYF. CDR3 sequence (DNA): TGTGCCAGCAGTGCCGGTGGAGAGACCCAGTACTTC.

The V and J genes are TRBV12-5 and TRBJ2-7, with 7 bases fitting TRBD2. The CDR3 extends over 16 amino acids. Germline V gives CDR1 LGHNT, CDR2 FRNRAP. V gave up 3 bases and J gave up 0 bases; unmatched junction bases: 8. The CDR3 coding sequence is TGTGCTAGTGGTTTAAATGGGGGGGAGGTCTCCTACGAGCAGTACTTC. This translates into CASGLNGGEVSYEQYF.

Comment on this clone: Its ends do not fully match the called genes, so a read error is possible. This chain connects TRBV7-9 to TRBJ1-1, with D tentatively TRBD1 (5 bases). Germline CDR1 is SEHNR and CDR2 is FQNEAQ (reference sequence). The CDR3 has 13 residues. CDR3 DNA sequence: TGTTCCAGCAGCTTGGGGGGAGGCACTGAAGCTTTCTTT. The encoded protein is CSSSLGGGTEAFF. Variable domain in full (rest from reference TRBV7-9 and TRBJ1-1): DTGVSQNPRHKITKRGQNVTFRCDPISEHNRLYWYRQTLGQGPEFLTYFQNEAQLEKSRLLSDRFSAERPKGSFSTLEIQRTEQGDSAMYLCSSSLGGGTEAFFGQGTRLTVV.

The CDR3 here is CASSLKTPQETQYF. CDR3 DNA: TGTGCCAGCAGCTTGAAGACACCCCAAGAGACCCAGTACTTC. V gene TRBV5-4 combines with J gene TRBJ2-5, with D hard to call. The CDR3 totals 14 residues. Trimming shortened V by 1 base and J by 1 base, and 8 bases separated the two germline ends. Germline V CDR1 and CDR2: SGHNT, YYREEE (reference sequence).

This clone was detected only a few times. This rearrangement joins TRBV14 to TRBJ2-3; 8 bases agree with TRBD2. The CDR3 extends over 14 amino acids. Germline V lookup: CDR1 SGHDN, CDR2 FVKESK. V shed 10 bases and J 0 bases; nucleotides not matched to a gene: 6. The CDR3 spells CATAGLGSTDTQYF. The CDR3 nucleotides are TGTGCCACCGCGGGACTAGGAAGCACAGATACGCAGTATTTT.

The chain carries TRBV10-1 and TRBJ2-7, with D tentatively TRBD1 (6 bases). The CDR3 length is 13 residues. CDR1 is WNHNN and CDR2 is SYGVQD in the germline V gene (reference sequence). The germline V and J ends were trimmed by 5 bases and 3 bases, with 11 bases remaining between them. Here the CDR3 DNA reads TGCGCCAGCAGTTCATACAGGGACTACGAGCAGTACTTC. This gives the protein CASSSYRDYEQYF.